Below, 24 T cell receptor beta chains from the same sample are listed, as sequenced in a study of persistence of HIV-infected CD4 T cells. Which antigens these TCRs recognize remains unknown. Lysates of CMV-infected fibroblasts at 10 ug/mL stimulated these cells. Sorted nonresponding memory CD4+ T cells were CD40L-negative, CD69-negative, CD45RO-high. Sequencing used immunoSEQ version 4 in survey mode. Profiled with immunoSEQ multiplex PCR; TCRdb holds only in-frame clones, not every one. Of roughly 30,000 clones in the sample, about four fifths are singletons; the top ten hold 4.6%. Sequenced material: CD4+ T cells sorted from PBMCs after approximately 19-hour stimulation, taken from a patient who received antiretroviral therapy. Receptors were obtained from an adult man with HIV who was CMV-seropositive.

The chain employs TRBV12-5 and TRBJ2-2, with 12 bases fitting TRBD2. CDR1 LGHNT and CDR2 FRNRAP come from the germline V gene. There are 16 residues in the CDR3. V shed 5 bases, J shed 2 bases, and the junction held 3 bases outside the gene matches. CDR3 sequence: CASGLAGGLNTGELFF. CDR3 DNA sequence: TGTGCTAGTGGTCTAGCGGGGGGGCTTAACACCGGGGAGCTGTTTTTT.

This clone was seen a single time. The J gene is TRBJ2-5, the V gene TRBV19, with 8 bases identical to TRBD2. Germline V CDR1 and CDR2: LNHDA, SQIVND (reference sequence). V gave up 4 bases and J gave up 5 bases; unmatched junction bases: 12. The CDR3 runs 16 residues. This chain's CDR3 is CASSNGGGLVLETQYF. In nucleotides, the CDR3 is TGTGCCAGTAGTAACGGGGGGGGCCTAGTATTGGAGACCCAGTACTTC.

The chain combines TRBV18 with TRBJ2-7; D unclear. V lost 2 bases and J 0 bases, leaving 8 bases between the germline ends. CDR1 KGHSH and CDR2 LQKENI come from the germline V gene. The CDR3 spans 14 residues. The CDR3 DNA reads TGTGCCAGCTCACCAATAGGATACTCCTACGAGCAGTACTTC. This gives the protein CASSPIGYSYEQYF.

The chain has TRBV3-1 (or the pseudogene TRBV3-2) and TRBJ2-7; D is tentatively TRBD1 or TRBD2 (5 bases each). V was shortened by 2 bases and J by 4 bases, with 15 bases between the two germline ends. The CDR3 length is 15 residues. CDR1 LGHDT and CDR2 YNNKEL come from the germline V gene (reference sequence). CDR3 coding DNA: TGTGCCAGCAGCCAAAGAGAGGGGTACTCGTACGAGCAGTACTTC. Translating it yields CASSQREGYSYEQYF.

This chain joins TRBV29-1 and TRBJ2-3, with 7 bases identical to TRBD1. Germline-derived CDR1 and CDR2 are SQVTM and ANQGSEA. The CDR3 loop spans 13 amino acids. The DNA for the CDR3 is TGCAGTGCCCCGGGACAGAACACAGATACGCAGTATTTT. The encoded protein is CSAPGQNTDTQYF.

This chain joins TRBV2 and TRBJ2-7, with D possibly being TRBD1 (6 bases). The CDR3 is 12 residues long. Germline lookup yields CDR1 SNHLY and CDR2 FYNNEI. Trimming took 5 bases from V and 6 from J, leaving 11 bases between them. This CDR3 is CASSNTGFEQYF. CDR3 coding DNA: TGTGCCAGCAGTAACACAGGGTTCGAGCAGTACTTC. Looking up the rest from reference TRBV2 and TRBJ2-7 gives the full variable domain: EPEVTQTPSHQVTQMGQEVILRCVPISNHLYFYWYRQILGQKVEFLVSFYNNEISEKSEIFDDQFSVERPDGSNFTLKIRSTKLEDSAMYFCASSNTGFEQYFGPGTRLTVT.

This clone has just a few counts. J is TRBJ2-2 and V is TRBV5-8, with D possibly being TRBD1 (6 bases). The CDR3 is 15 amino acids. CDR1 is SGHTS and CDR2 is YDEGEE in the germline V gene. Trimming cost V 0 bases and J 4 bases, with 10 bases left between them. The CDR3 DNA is TGTGCCAGCAGCTTGGCAGGGGTTGGCACCGGGGAGCTGTTTTTT. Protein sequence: CASSLAGVGTGELFF.

The CDR3 DNA sequence: TGTGCCAGCAGCTTAGATGGAACTAGCGGGGGAAACTACAATGAGCAGTTCTTC. Amino acid sequence: CASSLDGTSGGNYNEQFF. This rearrangement joins TRBV7-9 to TRBJ2-1, with 11 positions matching TRBD2. J was trimmed by 3 bases and V by 1 base; bases with no gene match: 8. This CDR3 spans 18 amino acids. The germline V gene has CDR1 SEHNR and CDR2 FQNEAQ (reference sequence).

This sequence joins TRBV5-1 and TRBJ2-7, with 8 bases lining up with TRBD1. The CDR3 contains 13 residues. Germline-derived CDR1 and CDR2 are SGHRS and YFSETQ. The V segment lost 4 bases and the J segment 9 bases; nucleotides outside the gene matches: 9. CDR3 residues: CASSPYTTGGQYF. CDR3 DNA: TGCGCCAGCAGCCCCTACACCACAGGGGGGCAGTACTTC.

Written as DNA, the CDR3 is TGTGCCAGCAGCTTGGGGACTAGCGGGGGGTACAATGAGCAGTTCTTC. This translates into CASSLGTSGGYNEQFF. The rearrangement joins TRBV7-8 to TRBJ2-1, with 15 bases fitting TRBD2. Germline CDR1 is SGHVS and CDR2 is FQNEAQ. The CDR3 contains 16 residues. V gave up 3 bases and J gave up 4 bases; unmatched junction bases: 1.

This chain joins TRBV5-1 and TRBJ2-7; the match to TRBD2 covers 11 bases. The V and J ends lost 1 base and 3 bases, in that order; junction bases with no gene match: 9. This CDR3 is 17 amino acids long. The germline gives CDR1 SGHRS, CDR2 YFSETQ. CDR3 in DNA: TGCGCCAGCAGCTTGTATGCTAGCGGGGGGACCAGCTACGAGCAGTACTTC. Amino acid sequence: CASSLYASGGTSYEQYF.

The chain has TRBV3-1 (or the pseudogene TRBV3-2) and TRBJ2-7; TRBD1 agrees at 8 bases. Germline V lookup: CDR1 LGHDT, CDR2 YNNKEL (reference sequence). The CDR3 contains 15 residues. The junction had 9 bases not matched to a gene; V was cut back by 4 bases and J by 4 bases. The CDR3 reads CASSPTGQATYEQYF. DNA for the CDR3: TGTGCCAGCAGCCCCACGGGACAGGCGACGTACGAGCAGTACTTC.

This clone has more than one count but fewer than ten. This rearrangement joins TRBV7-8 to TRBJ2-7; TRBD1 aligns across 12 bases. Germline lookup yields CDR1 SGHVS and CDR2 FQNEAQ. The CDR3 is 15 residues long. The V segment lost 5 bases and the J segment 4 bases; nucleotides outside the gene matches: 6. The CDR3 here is CASSLRDRGRYEQYF. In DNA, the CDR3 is TGTGCCAGCAGCCTGCGGGACAGGGGGCGATACGAGCAGTACTTC. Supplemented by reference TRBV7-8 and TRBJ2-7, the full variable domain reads GAGVSQSPRYKVAKRGQDVALRCDPISGHVSLFWYQQALGQGPEFLTYFQNEAQLDKSGLPSDRFFAERPEGSVSTLKIQRTQQEDSAVYLCASSLRDRGRYEQYFGPGTRLTVT.

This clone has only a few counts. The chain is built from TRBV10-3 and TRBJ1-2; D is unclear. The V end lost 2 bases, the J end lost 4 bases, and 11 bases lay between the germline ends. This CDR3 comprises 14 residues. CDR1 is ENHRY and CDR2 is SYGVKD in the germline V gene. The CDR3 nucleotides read TGTGCCATCAGTGAGGGGTTTGGGTCCTATGGCTACACCTTC. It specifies CAISEGFGSYGYTF.

The CDR3 DNA reads TGTGCCAGCACGAGTTGGACTAGCGGGGGCACGGGAGATGAGCAGTTCTTC. Protein product: CASTSWTSGGTGDEQFF. The rearrangement links TRBV19 to TRBJ2-1; TRBD2 aligns across 13 bases. CDR1 is LNHDA and CDR2 is SQIVND in the germline V gene (reference sequence). J lost 8 bases, V lost 9 bases, and 16 bases had no gene match. The CDR3 runs to 17 residues.

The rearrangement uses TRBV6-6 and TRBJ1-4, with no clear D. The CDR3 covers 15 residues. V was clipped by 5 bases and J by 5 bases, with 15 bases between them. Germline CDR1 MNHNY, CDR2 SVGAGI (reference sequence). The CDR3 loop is CASSRPDGLNEKLFF. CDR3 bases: TGTGCCAGCAGTCGCCCGGACGGTCTAAATGAAAAACTGTTTTTT.

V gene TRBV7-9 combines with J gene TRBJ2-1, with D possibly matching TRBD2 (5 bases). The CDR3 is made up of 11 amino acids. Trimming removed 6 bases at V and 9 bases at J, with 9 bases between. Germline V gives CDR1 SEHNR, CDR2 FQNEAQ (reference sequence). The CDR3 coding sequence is TGTGCCAGCAGAGGTGAGGGTGAGCAGTTCTTC. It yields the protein CASRGEGEQFF. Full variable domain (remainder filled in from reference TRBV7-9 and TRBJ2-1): DTGVSQNPRHKITKRGQNVTFRCDPISEHNRLYWYRQTLGQGPEFLTYFQNEAQLEKSRLLSDRFSAERPKGSFSTLEIQRTEQGDSAMYLCASRGEGEQFFGPGTRLTVL.

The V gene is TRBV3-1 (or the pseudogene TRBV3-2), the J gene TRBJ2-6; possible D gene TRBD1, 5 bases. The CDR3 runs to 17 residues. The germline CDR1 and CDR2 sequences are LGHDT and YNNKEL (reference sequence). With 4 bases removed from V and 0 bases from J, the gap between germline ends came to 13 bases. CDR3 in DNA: TGTGCCAGCAGCCCCAGGGCAAGGGGCTCTGGGGCCAACGTCCTGACTTTC. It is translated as CASSPRARGSGANVLTF.

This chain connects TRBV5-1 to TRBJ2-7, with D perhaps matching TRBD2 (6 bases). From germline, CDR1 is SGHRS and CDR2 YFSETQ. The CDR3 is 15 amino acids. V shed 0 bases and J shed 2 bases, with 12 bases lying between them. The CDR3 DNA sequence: TGCGCCAGCAGCTTGGCCGGACGGGGGACCTACGAGCAGTACTTC. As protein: CASSLAGRGTYEQYF.

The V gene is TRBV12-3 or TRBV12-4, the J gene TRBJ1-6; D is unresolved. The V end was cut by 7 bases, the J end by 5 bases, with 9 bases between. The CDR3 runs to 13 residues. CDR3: CASKVQNNSPLHF. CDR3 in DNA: TGTGCCAGCAAGGTTCAGAATAATTCACCCCTCCACTTT.

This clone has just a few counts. The CDR3 region is CATSRDREGIGYEQYF. CDR3 DNA: TGTGCCACCAGCAGAGATCGGGAGGGGATAGGTTACGAGCAGTACTTC. The chain is built from TRBV15 and TRBJ2-7; TRBD2 matches 8 bases. V dropped 0 bases and J dropped 4; count of bases not matched to a gene: 8. Germline CDR1 reads LNHNV; CDR2 reads YYDKDF (reference sequence). There are 16 residues in the CDR3. The variable domain in full, with the rest retrieved from reference TRBV15 and TRBJ2-7, is DAMVIQNPRYQVTQFGKPVTLSCSQTLNHNVMYWYQQKSSQAPKLLFHYYDKDFNNEADTPDNFQSRRPNTSFCFLDIRSPGLGDTAMYLCATSRDREGIGYEQYFGPGTRLTVT.

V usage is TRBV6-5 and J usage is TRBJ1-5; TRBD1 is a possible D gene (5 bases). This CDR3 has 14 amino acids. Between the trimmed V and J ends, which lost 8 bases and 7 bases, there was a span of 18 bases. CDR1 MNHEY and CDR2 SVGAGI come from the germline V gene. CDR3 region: CASGWGGNRQPQHF. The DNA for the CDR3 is TGTGCCAGCGGGTGGGGGGGTAATCGGCAGCCCCAGCATTTT.

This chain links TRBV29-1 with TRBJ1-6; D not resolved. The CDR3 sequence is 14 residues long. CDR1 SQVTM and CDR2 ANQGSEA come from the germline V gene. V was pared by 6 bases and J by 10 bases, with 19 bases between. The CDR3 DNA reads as TGCAGCGTGAGTTCTGGTGTAGTGGGGTCACCCCTCCACTTT. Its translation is CSVSSGVVGSPLHF.

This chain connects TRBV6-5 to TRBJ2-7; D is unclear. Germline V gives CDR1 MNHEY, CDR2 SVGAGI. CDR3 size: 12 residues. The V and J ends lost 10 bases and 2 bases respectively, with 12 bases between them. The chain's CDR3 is CAIQLGAYEQYF. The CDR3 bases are TGTGCCATTCAGCTTGGGGCCTACGAGCAGTACTTC.